The 5 T cell receptor beta chains reported below all come from one sample, sequenced in a study of T cells after yellow fever vaccination. TCRdb re-called the 5' RACE reads with MiXCR, one entry per CDR3 protein. The sample records some 240,000 distinct CDR3 sequences, around 4.9% being singletons. The specimen comprised CD4+ T cells sorted from PBMCs, sampled on the day of the yellow fever booster vaccination. These receptor sequences come from a man in his late teens or twenties who received the YFV17D yellow fever vaccine.

The chain employs TRBV21-1 and TRBJ2-6; TRBD1 reflects the table's D call only, with no check against the DNA. TRBV21-1 is classified as a pseudogene. This CDR3 has 19 amino acids. The CDR3: CASSKEWGGAFAGANVLTF. As DNA, the CDR3 is TGTGCCAGCAGCAAAGAATGGGGCGGGGCATTTGCTGGGGCCAACGTCCTGACTTTC.

The chain combines TRBV20-1 with TRBJ2-1, with 8 positions matching TRBD2. Trimming at V came to 0 bases and at J to 8 bases, leaving 12 bases not matched to a gene. The CDR3 consists of 16 residues. Germline V gene lookup returns CDR1 DFQATT and CDR2 SNEGSKA (reference sequence). CDR3 sequence reads: CSARDLTRLATDEQFF. In DNA form, the CDR3 reads TGCAGTGCTAGAGATCTGACGCGACTAGCGACGGATGAGCAGTTCTTC.

The chain uses TRBV5-1 and TRBJ1-6; no firm D call. CDR1 and CDR2 from the germline V gene are SGHRS and YFSETQ. The CDR3 consists of 13 residues. V lost 5 bases and J 8 bases, leaving 11 bases between the germline ends. CDR3 sequence (DNA): TGCGCCAGCAGGCTCGTGGGTTATTCACCCCTCCACTTT. It encodes CASRLVGYSPLHF.

This clonotype was observed many times. V gene TRBV7-9 combines with J gene TRBJ2-3; the D gene is possibly TRBD1 (5 bases). Germline CDR1 SEHNR, CDR2 FQNEAQ (reference sequence). Trimming cost V 2 bases and J 4 bases, with 16 bases left between them. The CDR3 consists of 16 residues. The CDR3 sequence: CASSLQAGWSSDTQYF. The DNA of the CDR3 is TGTGCCAGCAGCTTACAAGCAGGGTGGTCGTCAGATACGCAGTATTTT.

V usage is TRBV24-1 and J usage is TRBJ2-1; 10 nucleotides line up with TRBD2. Germline V CDR1 and CDR2: KGHDR, SFDVKD. V gave up 4 bases and J gave up 14 bases; unmatched junction bases: 4. The CDR3 covers 12 residues. Here the CDR3 DNA reads TGTGCCACCAGTGACCCCGGGACTAGCGAGTTCTTC. Amino acid sequence: CATSDPGTSEFF.